This T cell receptor beta chain was recovered during a study of CD8 T cells in Susac syndrome. Sequencing of TCR beta covered CD8+ and CD4+ T cells obtained from blood. Patients with Susac syndrome met the recently defined diagnostic criteria for definite or probable disease. cDNA came from about 0.5 to 1 ug RNA primed by random hexamers. TCR beta CDR3 was amplified by immunoSEQ multiplex PCR. This amplification extended across 54 Vbeta and 13 Jbeta segments. Via MiXCR, TCRdb re-called the immunoSEQ multiplex PCR reads, giving one row per CDR3 protein. The data contain approximately 260,000 distinct CDR3 sequences, around 96% of them singletons. The CDR3 has 12 residues. Deletions cut 7 bases from V and 1 base from J, with 9 bases between. Per the germline V gene, CDR1 is GTSNPN and CDR2 is SVGIG (reference sequence).

The receptor was isolated from a human donor with Susac syndrome. The sample taken for sequencing was CD4+ T cells from PBMCs. The V call is TRBV30, the J call TRBJ2-3; D not resolved. The CDR3 DNA follows: TGTGCCTTCTCCCCGGGCACAGATACGCAGTATTTT. It specifies CAFSPGTDTQYF.